The clone carrying this T cell receptor (beta chain) was counted between two and nine times. A second PCR, run for about 6 to 11 cycles, used a sample-barcoded 5' primer plus a J-beta primer mix. In TCRdb, the 5' RACE reads were re-called with MiXCR into one record per CDR3 protein. The top ten hold roughly 7.9% of the sample, which has around 1.5 million distinct CDR3 sequences, roughly 40% seen once. The sample is drawn from a study of blood T cells in healthy people across ages. The CDR3 has 14 amino acids. Deletions cut 3 bases from V and 11 bases from J, with 19 bases between. CDR1 and CDR2 (germline): MNHEY, SMNVEV (reference sequence).

The specimen was blood. The rearrangement links TRBV27 to TRBJ2-5; D is possibly TRBD1 (6 bases). The TCR originated in a woman between 18 and 30 years old in good health. DNA for the CDR3: TGTGCCAGCAGTTTGAACCGAGGACAGATAGGGCAGTACTTC. Translating gives CASSLNRGQIGQYF.